This T cell receptor (beta chain) was recovered during a study of PD-1 blockade in classical Hodgkin lymphoma. Across the study: On a schedule of every 2 weeks, patients received nivolumab 3 mg/kg intravenously. Findings of the study overall: Excluded were patients who started nivolumab under 1 year after ASCT, a group that had lower diversity. Complete responders showed a baseline diversity that resembled the diversity of newly diagnosed patients. Before treatment, TCR diversity in newly diagnosed patients was reportedly lower than in healthy donors.

Measured with immunoSEQ multiplex PCR; TCRdb has only the in-frame clones, and not every one. The profile shows more than 15,000 clones, just over 85% of them singletons. The CDR3 contains 19 residues. After removal of 5 bases from V and 1 base from J, the junction contained 17 bases not matched to a gene. The V gene's germline CDR1 is SGHTA and CDR2 FQGNSA. All trial patients relapsed after autologous stem cell transplantation. This clone was recorded only once. The antigen is undetermined. The TCR originated in a human donor with classical Hodgkin lymphoma. The V and J genes are TRBV7-2 and TRBJ2-5, with 9 bases aligning to TRBD2. Sequenced material: peripheral blood mononuclear cells (PBMCs), taken before the second cycle of nivolumab. The CDR3 nucleotides read TGTGCCAGCAGCCCCGGATCGGTTAAAGTAGCGGGGGCCCAAGAGACCCAGTACTTC. Residues: CASSPGSVKVAGAQETQYF. The full variable domain, completed using reference TRBV7-2 and TRBJ2-5, is GAGVSQSPSNKVTEKGKDVELRCDPISGHTALYWYRQSLGQGLEFLIYFQGNSAPDKSGLPSDRFSAERTGGSVSTLTIQRTQQEDSAVYLCASSPGSVKVAGAQETQYFGPGTRLLVL.